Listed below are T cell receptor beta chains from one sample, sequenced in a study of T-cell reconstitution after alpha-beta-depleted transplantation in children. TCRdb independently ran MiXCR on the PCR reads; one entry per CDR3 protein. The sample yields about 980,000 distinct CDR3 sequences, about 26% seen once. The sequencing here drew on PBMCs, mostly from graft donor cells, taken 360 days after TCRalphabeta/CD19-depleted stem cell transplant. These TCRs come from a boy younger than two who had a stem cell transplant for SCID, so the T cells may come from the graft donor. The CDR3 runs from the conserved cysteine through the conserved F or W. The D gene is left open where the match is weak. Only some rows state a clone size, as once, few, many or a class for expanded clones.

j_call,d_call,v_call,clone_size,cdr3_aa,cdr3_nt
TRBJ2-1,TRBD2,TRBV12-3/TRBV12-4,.,CASSPGLVGEQFF,TGTGCCAGCAGTCCCGGACTAGTGGGGGAGCAGTTCTTC
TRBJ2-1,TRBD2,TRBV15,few,CATSSTNRGTSGGAKGVNEQFF,TGTGCCACCAGCAGTACTAACAGGGGCACTAGCGGGGGGGCGAAAGGAGTGAATGAGCAGTTCTTC
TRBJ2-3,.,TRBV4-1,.,CASSHTISERGWRTDTQYF,TGCGCCAGCAGCCATACGATTAGCGAAAGGGGGTGGAGAACAGATACGCAGTATTTT
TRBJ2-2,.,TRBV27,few,CASSFDRRVDYRNTGELFF,TGTGCCAGCAGTTTTGACAGGAGGGTTGATTATAGGAACACCGGGGAGCTGTTTTTT
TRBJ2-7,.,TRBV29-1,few,CSVGETGKEQYF,TGCAGCGTTGGCGAAACAGGGAAAGAGCAGTACTTC
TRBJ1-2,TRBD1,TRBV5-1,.,CASRDGTGANYGYTF,TGCGCCAGCAGGGATGGGACAGGGGCTAACTATGGCTACACCTTC
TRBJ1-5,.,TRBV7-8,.,CASSPSGADNQPQHF,TGTGCCAGCAGCCCTTCCGGGGCGGACAATCAGCCCCAGCATTTT
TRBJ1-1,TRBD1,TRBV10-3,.,CAISESETGVNTEAFF,TGTGCCATCAGTGAGTCGGAGACAGGGGTGAACACTGAAGCTTTCTTT
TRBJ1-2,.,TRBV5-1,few,CASSPDLTGTYGYTF,TGCGCCAGCAGCCCGGACCTGACGGGTACCTATGGCTACACCTTC
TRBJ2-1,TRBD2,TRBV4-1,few,CASSQGVISGGLNNEQFF,TGCGCCAGCAGCCAAGGGGTCATAAGCGGGGGTCTCAACAATGAGCAGTTCTTC
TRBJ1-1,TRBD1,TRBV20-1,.,CSADNRGYDTEAFF,TGCAGTGCTGATAACAGGGGTTACGACACTGAAGCTTTCTTT
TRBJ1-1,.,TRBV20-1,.,CSAIIVRSNIMNTEAFF,TGCAGTGCTATTATTGTGCGTTCTAACATCATGAACACTGAAGCTTTCTTT
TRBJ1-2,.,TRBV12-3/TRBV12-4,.,CASSLRAGPTGSGYTF,TGTGCCAGCAGTTTACGAGCAGGTCCAACGGGGAGTGGCTACACCTTC
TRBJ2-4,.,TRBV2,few,CASRLAGEGAGTYYKNIQYF,TGTGCCAGCAGGCTCGCCGGGGAGGGGGCGGGCACATATTACAAAAACATTCAGTACTTC
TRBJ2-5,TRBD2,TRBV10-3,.,CAISESPTSGGPRETQYF,TGTGCCATCAGTGAGTCACCGACTAGCGGGGGCCCCAGGGAGACCCAGTACTTC
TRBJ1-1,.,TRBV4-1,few,CASSQVLREGRGAFF,TGCGCCAGCAGCCAAGTCCTACGTGAGGGGCGCGGGGCTTTCTTT
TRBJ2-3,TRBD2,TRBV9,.,CASSVGGSGGRTDTQYF,TGTGCCAGCAGCGTAGGGGGGAGCGGGGGGAGGACAGATACGCAGTATTTT
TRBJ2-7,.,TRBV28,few,CASSPRDSHKQYF,TGTGCCAGCAGCCCGCGGGACAGCCACAAGCAGTACTTC
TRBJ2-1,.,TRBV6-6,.,CASSFSANEQFF,TGTGCCAGCAGTTTCTCGGCCAATGAGCAGTTCTTC
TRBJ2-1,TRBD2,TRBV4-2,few,CASSQVVGGSDEQFF,TGTGCCAGCAGCCAAGTAGTCGGGGGGAGCGATGAGCAGTTCTTC
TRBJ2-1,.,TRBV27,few,CASSFRGTWDNEQFF,TGTGCCAGCAGTTTCCGCGGAACTTGGGACAATGAGCAGTTCTTC
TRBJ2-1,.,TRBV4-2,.,CASSQDHGGEQFF,TGTGCCAGCAGCCAAGATCATGGGGGCGAGCAGTTCTTC
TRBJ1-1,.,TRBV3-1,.,CASRRHSRGEAFF,TGTGCCAGCAGACGACACTCCCGGGGCGAAGCTTTCTTT
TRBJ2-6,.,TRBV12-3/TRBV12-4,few,CASASSGANVLTF,TGTGCCAGCGCGAGCTCTGGGGCCAACGTCCTGACTTTC
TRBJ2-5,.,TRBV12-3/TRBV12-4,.,CASSESVRIKTQYF,TGTGCCAGCAGCGAATCCGTAAGGATCAAGACCCAGTACTTC
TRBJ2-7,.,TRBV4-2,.,CASSLFGHRDSKYYEQYF,TGTGCCAGCAGCCTCTTTGGCCACCGGGACTCTAAATACTACGAGCAGTACTTC
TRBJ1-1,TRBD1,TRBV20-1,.,CSARGQGGFNTEAFF,TGCAGTGCTAGAGGACAGGGGGGGTTCAACACTGAAGCTTTCTTT